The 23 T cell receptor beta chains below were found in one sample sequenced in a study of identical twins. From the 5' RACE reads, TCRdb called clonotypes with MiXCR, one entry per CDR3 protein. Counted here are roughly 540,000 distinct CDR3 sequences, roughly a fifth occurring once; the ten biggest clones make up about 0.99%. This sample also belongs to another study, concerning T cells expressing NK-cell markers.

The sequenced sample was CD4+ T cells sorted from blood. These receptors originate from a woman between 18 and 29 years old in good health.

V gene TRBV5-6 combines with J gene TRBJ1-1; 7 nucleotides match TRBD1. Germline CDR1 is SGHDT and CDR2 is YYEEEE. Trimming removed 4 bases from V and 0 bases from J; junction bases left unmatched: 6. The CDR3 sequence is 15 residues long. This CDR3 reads CASSPLQGMNTEAFF. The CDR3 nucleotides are TGTGCCAGCAGCCCATTACAGGGGATGAACACTGAAGCTTTCTTT. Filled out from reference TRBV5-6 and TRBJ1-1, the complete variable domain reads DAGVTQSPTHLIKTRGQQVTLRCSPKSGHDTVSWYQQALGQGPQFIFQYYEEEERQRGNFPDRFSGHQFPNYSSELNVNALLLGDSALYLCASSPLQGMNTEAFFGQGTRLTVV.

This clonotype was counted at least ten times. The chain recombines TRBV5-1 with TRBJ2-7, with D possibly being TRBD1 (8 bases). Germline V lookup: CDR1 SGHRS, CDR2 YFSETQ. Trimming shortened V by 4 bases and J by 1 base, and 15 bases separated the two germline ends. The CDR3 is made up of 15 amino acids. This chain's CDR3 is CASSRGQGGSYEQYF. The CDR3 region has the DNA TGCGCCAGCAGCCGTGGACAGGGAGGGTCCTACGAGCAGTACTTC. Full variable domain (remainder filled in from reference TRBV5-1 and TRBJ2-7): KAGVTQTPRYLIKTRGQQVTLSCSPISGHRSVSWYQQTPGQGLQFLFEYFSETQRNKGNFPGRFSGRQFSNSRSEMNVSTLELGDSALYLCASSRGQGGSYEQYFGPGTRLTVT.

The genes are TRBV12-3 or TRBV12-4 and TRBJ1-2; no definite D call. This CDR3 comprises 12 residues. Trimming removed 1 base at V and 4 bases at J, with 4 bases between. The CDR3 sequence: CASSLEVYGYTF. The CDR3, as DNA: TGTGCCAGCAGTTTAGAGGTCTATGGCTACACCTTC.

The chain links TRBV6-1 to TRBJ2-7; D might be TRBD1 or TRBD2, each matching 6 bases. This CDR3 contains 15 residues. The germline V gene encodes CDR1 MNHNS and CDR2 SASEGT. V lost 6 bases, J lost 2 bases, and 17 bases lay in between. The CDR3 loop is CASRVTWRDTYEQYF. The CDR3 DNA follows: TGTGCCAGCAGAGTTACGTGGCGGGACACCTACGAGCAGTACTTC.

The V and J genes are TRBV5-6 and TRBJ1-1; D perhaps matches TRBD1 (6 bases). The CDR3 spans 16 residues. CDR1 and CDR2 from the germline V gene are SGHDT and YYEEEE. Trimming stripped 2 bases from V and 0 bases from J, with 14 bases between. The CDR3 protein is CASSFPGARMNTEAFF. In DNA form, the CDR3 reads TGTGCCAGCAGCTTTCCAGGGGCCCGAATGAACACTGAAGCTTTCTTT. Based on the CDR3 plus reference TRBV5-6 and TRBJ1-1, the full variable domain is DAGVTQSPTHLIKTRGQQVTLRCSPKSGHDTVSWYQQALGQGPQFIFQYYEEEERQRGNFPDRFSGHQFPNYSSELNVNALLLGDSALYLCASSFPGARMNTEAFFGQGTRLTVV.

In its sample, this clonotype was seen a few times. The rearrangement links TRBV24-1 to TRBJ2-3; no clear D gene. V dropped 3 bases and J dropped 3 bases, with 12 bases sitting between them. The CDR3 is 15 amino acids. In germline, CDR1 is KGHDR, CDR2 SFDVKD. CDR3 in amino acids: CATSDPTLPTDTQYF. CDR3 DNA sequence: TGTGCCACCAGTGATCCGACCCTCCCTACAGATACGCAGTATTTT.

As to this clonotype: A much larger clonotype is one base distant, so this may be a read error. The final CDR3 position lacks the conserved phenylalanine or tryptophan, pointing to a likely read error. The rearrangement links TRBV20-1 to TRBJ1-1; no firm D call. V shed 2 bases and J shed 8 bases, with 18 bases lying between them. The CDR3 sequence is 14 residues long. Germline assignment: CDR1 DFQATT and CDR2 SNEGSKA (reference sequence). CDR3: CSARTQGLRSEAFL. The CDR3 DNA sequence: TGCAGTGCTAGAACTCAAGGGCTTCGGTCCGAAGCTTTCCTT.

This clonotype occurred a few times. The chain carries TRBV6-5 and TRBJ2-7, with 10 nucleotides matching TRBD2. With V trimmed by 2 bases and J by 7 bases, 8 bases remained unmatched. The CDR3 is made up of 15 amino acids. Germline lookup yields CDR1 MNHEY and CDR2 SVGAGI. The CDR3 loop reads CASSYDPGLAQEQYF. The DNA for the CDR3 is TGTGCCAGCAGTTACGATCCGGGACTAGCGCAGGAGCAGTACTTC.

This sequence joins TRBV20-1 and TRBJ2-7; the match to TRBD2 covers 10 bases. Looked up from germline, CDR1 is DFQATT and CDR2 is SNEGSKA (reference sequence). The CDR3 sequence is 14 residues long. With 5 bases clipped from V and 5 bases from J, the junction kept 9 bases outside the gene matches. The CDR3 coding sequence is TGCAGTGCTCCCCAAGCGGGAGGGGGGGACGAGCAGTACTTC. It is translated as CSAPQAGGGDEQYF.

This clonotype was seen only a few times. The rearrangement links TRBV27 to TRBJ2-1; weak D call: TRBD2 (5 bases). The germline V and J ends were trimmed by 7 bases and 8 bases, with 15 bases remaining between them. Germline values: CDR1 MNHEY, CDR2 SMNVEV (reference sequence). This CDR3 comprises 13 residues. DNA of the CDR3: TGTGCCAGCACCCTGGGAGTTGGGGATGAGCAGTTCTTC. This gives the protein CASTLGVGDEQFF.

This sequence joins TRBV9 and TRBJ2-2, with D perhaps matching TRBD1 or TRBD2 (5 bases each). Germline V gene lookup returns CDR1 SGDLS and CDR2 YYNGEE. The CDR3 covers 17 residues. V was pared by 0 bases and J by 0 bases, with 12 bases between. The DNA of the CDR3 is TGTGCCAGCAGCGTAGGGGGTCGGGGCGCGAACACCGGGGAGCTGTTTTTT. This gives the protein CASSVGGRGANTGELFF.

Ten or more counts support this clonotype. The CDR3 here is CASSYQDRALEQYF. The CDR3 coding sequence is TGCGCCAGCAGTTACCAGGACAGGGCGCTCGAGCAGTACTTC. J is TRBJ2-7 and V is TRBV5-1, with 8 bases that match TRBD1. With 5 bases clipped from V and 6 bases from J, the junction kept 10 bases outside the gene matches. CDR1 and CDR2 (germline): SGHRS, YFSETQ. CDR3 length: 14 residues.

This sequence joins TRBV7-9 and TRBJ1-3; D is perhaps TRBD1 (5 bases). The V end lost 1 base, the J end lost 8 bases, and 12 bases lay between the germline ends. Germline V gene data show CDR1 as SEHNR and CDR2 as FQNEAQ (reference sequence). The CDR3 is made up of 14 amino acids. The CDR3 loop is CASSLGGAVDTIYF. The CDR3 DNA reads TGTGCCAGCAGCTTAGGAGGGGCAGTGGACACCATATATTTT.

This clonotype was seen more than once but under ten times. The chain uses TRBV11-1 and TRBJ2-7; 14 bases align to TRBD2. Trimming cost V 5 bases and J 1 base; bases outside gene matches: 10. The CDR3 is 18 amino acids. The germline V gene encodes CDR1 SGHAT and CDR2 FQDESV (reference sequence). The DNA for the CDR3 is TGTGCCAGCAGCCCCTACGGACTAGCGGGAGGCATATCCTACGAGCAGTACTTC. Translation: CASSPYGLAGGISYEQYF.

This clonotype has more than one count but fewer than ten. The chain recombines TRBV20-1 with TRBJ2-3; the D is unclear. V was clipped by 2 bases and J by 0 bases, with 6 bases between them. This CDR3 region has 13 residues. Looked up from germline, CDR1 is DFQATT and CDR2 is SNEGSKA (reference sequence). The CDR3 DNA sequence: TGCAGTGCTAGATGGGGAAGCACAGATACGCAGTATTTT. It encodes CSARWGSTDTQYF.

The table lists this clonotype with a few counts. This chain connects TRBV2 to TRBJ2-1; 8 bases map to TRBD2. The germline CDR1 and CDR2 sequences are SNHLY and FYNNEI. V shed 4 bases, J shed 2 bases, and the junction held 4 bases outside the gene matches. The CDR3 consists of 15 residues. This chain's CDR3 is CASSALGGAYNEQFF. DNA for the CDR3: TGTGCCAGCAGTGCCCTCGGGGGGGCCTACAATGAGCAGTTCTTC.

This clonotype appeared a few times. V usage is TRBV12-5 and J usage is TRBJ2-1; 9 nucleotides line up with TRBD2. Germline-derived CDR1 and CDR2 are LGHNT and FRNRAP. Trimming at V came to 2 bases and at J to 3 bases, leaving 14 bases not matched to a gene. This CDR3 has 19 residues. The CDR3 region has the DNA TGTGCTAGTGGTTTGTTGGGTAGCGGGAGAATTCGGAACTACAATGAGCAGTTCTTC. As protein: CASGLLGSGRIRNYNEQFF.

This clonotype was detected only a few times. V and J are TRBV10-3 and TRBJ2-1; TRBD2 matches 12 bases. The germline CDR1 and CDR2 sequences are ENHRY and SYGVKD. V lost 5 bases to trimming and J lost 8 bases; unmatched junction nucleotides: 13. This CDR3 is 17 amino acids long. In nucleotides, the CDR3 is TGTGCCATCAGTTCCCCTAGCGGGAGGGCCGAGGGTGATGAGCAGTTCTTC. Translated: CAISSPSGRAEGDEQFF.

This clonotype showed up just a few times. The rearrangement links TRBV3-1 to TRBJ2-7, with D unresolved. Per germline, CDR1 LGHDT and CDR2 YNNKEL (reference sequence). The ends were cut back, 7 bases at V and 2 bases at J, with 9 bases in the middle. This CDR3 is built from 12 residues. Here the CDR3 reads CASMNSAYEQYF. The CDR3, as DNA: TGTGCCAGCATGAACAGTGCCTACGAGCAGTACTTC.

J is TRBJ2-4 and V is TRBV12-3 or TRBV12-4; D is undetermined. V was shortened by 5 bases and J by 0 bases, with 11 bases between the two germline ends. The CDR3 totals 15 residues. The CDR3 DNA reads TGTGCCAGCAGTCGCGCCCGGCTAGCCAAAAACATTCAGTACTTC. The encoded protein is CASSRARLAKNIQYF.

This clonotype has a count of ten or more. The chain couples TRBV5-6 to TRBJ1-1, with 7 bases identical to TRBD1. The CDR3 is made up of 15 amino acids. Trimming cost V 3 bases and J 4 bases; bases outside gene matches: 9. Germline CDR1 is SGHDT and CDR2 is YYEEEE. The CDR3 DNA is TGTGCCAGCAGCTCGGGGGACAAGGGGGCCACTGAAGCTTTCTTT. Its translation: CASSSGDKGATEAFF.

The CDR3 loop reads CAWNGGNSYGYTF. The CDR3 DNA reads as TGTGCCTGGAATGGGGGGAACTCCTATGGCTACACCTTC. V gene TRBV30 combines with J gene TRBJ1-2; possibly TRBD1 for D (5 bases). V was clipped by 4 bases and J by 4 bases, with 13 bases between them. The CDR3 has 13 residues. CDR1 and CDR2 (germline): GTSNPN, SVGIG (reference sequence).

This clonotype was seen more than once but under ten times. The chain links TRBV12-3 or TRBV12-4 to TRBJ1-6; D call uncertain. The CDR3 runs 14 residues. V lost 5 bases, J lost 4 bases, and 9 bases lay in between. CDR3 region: CASSLGRYNSPLHF. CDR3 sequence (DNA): TGTGCCAGCAGTCTCGGGAGATATAATTCACCCCTCCACTTT.